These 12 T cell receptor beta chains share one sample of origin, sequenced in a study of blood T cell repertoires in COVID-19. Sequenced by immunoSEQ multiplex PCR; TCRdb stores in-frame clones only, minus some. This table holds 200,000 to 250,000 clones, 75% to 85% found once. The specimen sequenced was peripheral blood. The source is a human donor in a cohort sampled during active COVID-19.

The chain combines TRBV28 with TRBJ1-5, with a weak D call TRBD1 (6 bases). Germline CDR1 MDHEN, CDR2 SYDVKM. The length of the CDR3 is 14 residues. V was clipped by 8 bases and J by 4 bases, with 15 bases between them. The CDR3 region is CASGLGAENQPQHF. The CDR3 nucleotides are TGTGCCAGCGGCTTGGGGGCAGAGAATCAGCCCCAGCATTTT.

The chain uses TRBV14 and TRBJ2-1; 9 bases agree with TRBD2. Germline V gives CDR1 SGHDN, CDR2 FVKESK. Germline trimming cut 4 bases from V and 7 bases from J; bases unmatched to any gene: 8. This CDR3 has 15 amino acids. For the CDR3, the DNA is TGTGCCAGCAGCCCTATAGCGGGAGCGGGTAATGAGCAGTTCTTC. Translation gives CASSPIAGAGNEQFF.

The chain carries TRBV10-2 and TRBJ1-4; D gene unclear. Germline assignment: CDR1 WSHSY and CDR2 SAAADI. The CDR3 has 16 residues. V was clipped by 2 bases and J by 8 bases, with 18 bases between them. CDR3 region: CASSEALRGVGEKLFF. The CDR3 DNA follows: TGCGCCAGCAGTGAGGCGCTTCGGGGAGTCGGGGAAAAACTGTTTTTT.

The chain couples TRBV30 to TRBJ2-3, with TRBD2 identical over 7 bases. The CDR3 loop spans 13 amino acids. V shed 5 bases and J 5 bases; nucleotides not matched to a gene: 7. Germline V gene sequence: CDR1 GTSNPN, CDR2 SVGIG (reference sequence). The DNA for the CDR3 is TGTGCCTGGGGATCGGGGGGTGGAGATACGCAGTATTTT. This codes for CAWGSGGGDTQYF.

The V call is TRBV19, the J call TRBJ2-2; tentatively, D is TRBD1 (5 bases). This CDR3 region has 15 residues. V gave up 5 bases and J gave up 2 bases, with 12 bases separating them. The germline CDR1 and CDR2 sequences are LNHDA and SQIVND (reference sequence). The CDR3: CASSVQGRNTGELFF. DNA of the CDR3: TGTGCCAGTAGTGTCCAGGGTAGAAACACCGGGGAGCTGTTTTTT.

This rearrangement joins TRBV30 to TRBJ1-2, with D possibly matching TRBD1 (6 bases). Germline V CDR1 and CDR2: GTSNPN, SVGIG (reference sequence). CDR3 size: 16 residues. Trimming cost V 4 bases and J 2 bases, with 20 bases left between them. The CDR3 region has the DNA TGTGCCTGGACCACCTTCCCCGGGACAAAAAACTATGGCTACACCTTC. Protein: CAWTTFPGTKNYGYTF.

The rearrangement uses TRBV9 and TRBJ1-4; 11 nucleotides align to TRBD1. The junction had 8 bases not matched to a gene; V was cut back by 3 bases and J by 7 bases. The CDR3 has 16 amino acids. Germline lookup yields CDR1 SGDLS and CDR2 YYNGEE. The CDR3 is CASSARTGGVGEKLFF. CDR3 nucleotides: TGTGCCAGCAGCGCAAGGACAGGGGGCGTTGGTGAAAAACTGTTTTTT.

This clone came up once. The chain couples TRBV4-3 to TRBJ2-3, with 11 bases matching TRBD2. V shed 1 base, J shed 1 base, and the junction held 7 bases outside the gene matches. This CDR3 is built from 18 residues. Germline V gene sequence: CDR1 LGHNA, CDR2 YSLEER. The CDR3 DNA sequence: TGCGCCAGCAGCCAAGTTGGGCTAGCGGGGGGAGGCACAGATACGCAGTATTTT. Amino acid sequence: CASSQVGLAGGGTDTQYF.

DNA for the CDR3: TGTGCCTGGAGTCCTCGGAGCCGAACAAGCTATGGCTACACCTTC. Amino acids: CAWSPRSRTSYGYTF. This chain joins TRBV30 and TRBJ1-2; D is ambiguous. CDR3 length: 15 amino acids. V dropped 2 bases and J dropped 4 bases, with 17 bases sitting between them. The V gene's germline CDR1 is GTSNPN and CDR2 SVGIG (reference sequence).

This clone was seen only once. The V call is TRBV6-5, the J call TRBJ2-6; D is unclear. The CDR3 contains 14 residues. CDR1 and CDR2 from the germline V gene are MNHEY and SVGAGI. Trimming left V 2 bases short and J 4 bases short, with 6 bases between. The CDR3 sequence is CASSYATGANVLTF. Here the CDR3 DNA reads TGTGCCAGCAGTTACGCGACAGGGGCCAACGTCCTGACTTTC.

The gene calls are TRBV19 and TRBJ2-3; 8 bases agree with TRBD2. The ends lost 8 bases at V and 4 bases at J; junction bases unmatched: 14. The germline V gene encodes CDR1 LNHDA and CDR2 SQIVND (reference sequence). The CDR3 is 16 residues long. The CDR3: CASQAGGARGADTQYF. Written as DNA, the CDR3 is TGTGCCAGTCAAGCCGGGGGGGCGCGGGGCGCAGATACGCAGTATTTT.

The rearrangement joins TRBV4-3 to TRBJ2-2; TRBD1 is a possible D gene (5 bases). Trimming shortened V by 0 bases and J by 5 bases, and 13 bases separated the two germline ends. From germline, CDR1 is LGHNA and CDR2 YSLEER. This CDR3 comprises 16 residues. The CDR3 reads CASSQDWGARTGELFF. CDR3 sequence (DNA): TGCGCCAGCAGCCAAGATTGGGGCGCGAGGACCGGGGAGCTGTTTTTT.